This T cell receptor (beta chain) was recovered during a study of T cell changes during pregnancy in multiple sclerosis. Sequencing used immunoSEQ multiplex PCR; TCRdb keeps in-frame clones, though not all of them. The table has 130,000 or so clones, about 95% seen once; the top ten hold over 0.35%. CDR3 length equals 13 residues. The V gene's germline CDR1 is KGHSH and CDR2 LQKENI. V lost 5 bases and J 5 bases, leaving 13 bases between the germline ends. This specimen was peripheral blood, taken after pregnancy. The source is a female donor with multiple sclerosis, enrolled in a pregnancy study. V and J are TRBV18 and TRBJ2-7, with D tentatively TRBD1 (6 bases). CDR3 nucleotide sequence: TGTGCCAGCTCATCCAACCGGGACAACGAGCAGTACTTC. It specifies CASSSNRDNEQYF.